The source of this T cell receptor (beta chain) is a study of blood T cell repertoires in COVID-19. V was clipped by 6 bases and J by 4 bases, with 12 bases between them. This CDR3 is built from 14 residues. The V gene's germline CDR1 is SGHAT and CDR2 FQNNGV. Participant reports of clinical history set cohort assignment. The protocol was immunoSEQ multiplex PCR, while the TCRdb copy is restricted to in-frame clones and leaves out a portion. The profile shows around 280,000 clones, 90% of them singletons. This rearrangement joins TRBV11-2 to TRBJ2-2; TRBD2 might be the D (5 bases). Sequenced material: PBMCs or T cells enriched from blood (not recorded which). The clonotype originates from a woman between 18 and 29 years old with acute COVID-19. CDR3 bases: TGTGCCAGCAGGGGAGAGGACGGCACCGGGGAGCTGTTTTTT. It yields the protein CASRGEDGTGELFF.